Below, 30 T cell receptor beta chains from the same sample are listed, as sequenced in a study of T-cell memory formation after mild COVID-19. TCRdb processed the 5' RACE reads anew with MiXCR; each CDR3 protein has one entry. The sample has fewer than 500,000 distinct CDR3 sequences, 20% to 25% seen once. The sample was PBMCs or a T cell subset sorted from them (not recorded which). The source is an adult woman who had mild COVID-19 (a few samples of this study predate the infection). Cell type and time point are not known.

The CDR3 is CASSLITGGGITDTQYF. In DNA, the CDR3 is TGCGCCAGCAGCTTGATTACGGGGGGGGGTATCACAGATACGCAGTATTTT. The chain is built from TRBV5-1 and TRBJ2-3; 8 bases line up with TRBD2. Germline assignment: CDR1 SGHRS and CDR2 YFSETQ. The V segment lost 1 base and the J segment 2 bases; nucleotides outside the gene matches: 9. This CDR3 is 17 amino acids long.

This clonotype has a handful of counts. This chain joins TRBV20-1 and TRBJ2-5; D call uncertain. From germline, CDR1 is DFQATT and CDR2 SNEGSKA (reference sequence). The CDR3 runs to 15 residues. V shed 4 bases and J shed 1 base, with 16 bases lying between them. The CDR3 coding sequence is TGCAGTGCTATGGAACCCGTCCGGACCCAAGAGACCCAGTACTTC. Translated, it gives CSAMEPVRTQETQYF.

This clonotype has a handful of counts. This chain connects TRBV12-3 or TRBV12-4 to TRBJ2-7; TRBD1 matches at 7 bases. This CDR3 comprises 13 residues. The ends lost 5 bases at V and 7 bases at J; junction bases unmatched: 8. The chain's CDR3 is CASSPGGAREQYF. CDR3 sequence (DNA): TGTGCCAGCAGTCCAGGGGGTGCGAGGGAGCAGTACTTC.

This chain joins TRBV27 and TRBJ1-5, with D possibly matching TRBD1 (5 bases). CDR3 length: 19 amino acids. V lost 4 bases, J lost 2 bases, and 24 bases lay in between. Germline V gene lookup returns CDR1 MNHEY and CDR2 SMNVEV (reference sequence). The CDR3 region is CASSSTRGRKGSGNQPQHF. The DNA for the CDR3 is TGTGCCAGCAGTTCAACCCGGGGCCGAAAAGGGTCGGGCAATCAGCCCCAGCATTTT.

The V gene is TRBV3-1, the J gene TRBJ2-1; D might be TRBD1 or TRBD2, each matching 6 bases. The germline CDR1 and CDR2 sequences are LGHDT and YNNKEL (reference sequence). V was pared by 10 bases and J by 12 bases, with 13 bases between. The CDR3 has 10 amino acids. CDR3 protein: CATGAGPQFF. The CDR3 coding sequence is TGTGCCACGGGGGCGGGACCGCAGTTCTTC.

This clonotype turned up a few times. The chain joins TRBV7-2 to TRBJ2-1, with 14 positions matching TRBD2. The CDR3 has 13 residues. After removal of 5 bases from V and 13 bases from J, the junction contained 4 bases not matched to a gene. Germline V gives CDR1 SGHTA, CDR2 FQGNSA. DNA for the CDR3: TGTGCCAGCAGCCTGGGACTAGCGGGAGTTCAGTTCTTC. Translation: CASSLGLAGVQFF. Complete variable domain (other parts from reference TRBV7-2 and TRBJ2-1): GAGVSQSPSNKVTEKGKDVELRCDPISGHTALYWYRQSLGQGLEFLIYFQGNSAPDKSGLPSDRFSAERTGGSVSTLTIQRTQQEDSAVYLCASSLGLAGVQFFGPGTRLTVL.

V usage is TRBV24-1 and J usage is TRBJ2-5, with 10 bases identical to TRBD1. The germline V gene encodes CDR1 KGHDR and CDR2 SFDVKD. Trimming took 4 bases from V and 5 from J; bases not matched to a gene: 15. The CDR3 loop spans 18 amino acids. The CDR3 spells CATSESPGQGMALETQYF. In nucleotides, the CDR3 is TGTGCCACCAGTGAATCCCCGGGACAGGGGATGGCTTTGGAGACCCAGTACTTC.

The chain combines TRBV19 with TRBJ1-2, with D possibly matching TRBD1 (5 bases). Trimming removed 1 base from V and 7 bases from J, with 13 bases in between. The germline CDR1 and CDR2 sequences are LNHDA and SQIVND (reference sequence). The CDR3 extends over 14 amino acids. The CDR3: CASSIAGTSGGYTF. Written as DNA, the CDR3 is TGTGCCAGTAGTATAGCGGGGACTTCTGGTGGCTACACCTTC.

This clonotype was recorded at least ten times. The chain recombines TRBV6-2 or TRBV6-3 with TRBJ2-2; TRBD2 matches at 7 bases. CDR3 size: 16 residues. J lost 7 bases, V lost 8 bases, and 16 bases had no gene match. Germline V gives CDR1 MNHEY, CDR2 SVGEGT. CDR3 nucleotides: TGTGCCAGCCTACCTACCGGATTGGGGGGGAGCGGGGAGCTGTTTTTT. This translates into CASLPTGLGGSGELFF.

Only a few counts were recorded for this clonotype. The rearrangement links TRBV19 to TRBJ2-6; possible D gene TRBD1, 6 bases. This CDR3 is built from 15 residues. In germline, CDR1 is LNHDA, CDR2 SQIVND (reference sequence). Trimming stripped 4 bases from V and 4 bases from J, with 11 bases between. The CDR3 DNA reads as TGTGCCAGTAGTAACAGGGTTTTCGGGGCCAACGTCCTGACTTTC. This encodes CASSNRVFGANVLTF.

This chain connects TRBV24-1 to TRBJ2-1, with 7 bases that match TRBD2. Unmatched junction bases numbered 6, after V lost 3 bases and J lost 8 bases. The CDR3 has 14 amino acids. Per the germline V gene, CDR1 is KGHDR and CDR2 is SFDVKD. CDR3 DNA: TGTGCCACCAGTGATCCAGTAGCGGGCTATGAGCAGTTCTTC. Protein: CATSDPVAGYEQFF.

This chain joins TRBV20-1 and TRBJ2-3; 8 nucleotides line up with TRBD2. This CDR3 comprises 16 residues. After removal of 0 bases from V and 0 bases from J, the junction contained 5 bases not matched to a gene. Germline CDR1 is DFQATT and CDR2 is SNEGSKA (reference sequence). The chain's CDR3 is CSARDRASGSTDTQYF. In DNA, the CDR3 is TGCAGTGCTAGAGATCGGGCTAGCGGGAGCACAGATACGCAGTATTTT.

The genes are TRBV5-6 and TRBJ1-4; tentative D call: TRBD1 (5 bases). The V gene lost 2 bases and the J gene lost 0 bases, with 14 bases spanning the gap. Germline assignment: CDR1 SGHDT and CDR2 YYEEEE. This CDR3 spans 17 amino acids. The CDR3 loop reads CASSLSPGTATNEKLFF. Written as DNA, the CDR3 is TGTGCCAGCAGCTTATCCCCAGGGACCGCAACTAATGAAAAACTGTTTTTT. The full variable domain, its missing parts supplied by reference TRBV5-6 and TRBJ1-4, is DAGVTQSPTHLIKTRGQQVTLRCSPKSGHDTVSWYQQALGQGPQFIFQYYEEEERQRGNFPDRFSGHQFPNYSSELNVNALLLGDSALYLCASSLSPGTATNEKLFFGSGTQLSVL.

CDR3 sequence reads: CASGPNAGTSGRSYEQYF. CDR3 in DNA: TGTGCTAGTGGTCCCAACGCCGGGACTAGCGGGAGATCCTACGAGCAGTACTTC. The rearrangement uses TRBV12-5 and TRBJ2-7; 14 bases align to TRBD2. Trimming cost V 5 bases and J 1 base; bases outside gene matches: 10. This CDR3 is 18 amino acids long. CDR1 LGHNT and CDR2 FRNRAP come from the germline V gene.

This clonotype occurred a few times. This chain connects TRBV4-3 to TRBJ2-5; the match to TRBD2 covers 7 bases. CDR3 length: 16 residues. The J segment lost 3 bases and the V segment lost 3 bases, leaving 10 bases of the junction unmatched. Germline lookup yields CDR1 LGHNA and CDR2 YSLEER. CDR3 in amino acids: CASSQGSGGSEETQYF. The DNA of the CDR3 is TGCGCCAGCAGCCAGGGGTCCGGGGGGAGCGAAGAGACCCAGTACTTC.

V is TRBV9 and J is TRBJ2-3; perhaps D is TRBD1 or TRBD2 (5 bases each). Trimming cost V 2 bases and J 5 bases, with 27 bases left between them. Germline V lookup: CDR1 SGDLS, CDR2 YYNGEE. This CDR3 region has 19 residues. The CDR3 here is CASSVQAGTPLFGGDTQYF. The CDR3 nucleotides read TGTGCCAGCAGCGTGCAAGCCGGGACCCCACTGTTTGGGGGAGATACGCAGTATTTT.

This clonotype was picked up a small number of times. Compared with germline, one end of the junction differs, possibly owing to a read error. The chain recombines TRBV5-1 with TRBJ2-3; D is possibly TRBD2 (8 bases). The CDR3 covers 16 residues. Germline CDR1 is SGHRS and CDR2 is YFSETQ. This CDR3 reads CASILLAGHQGGTQYF. In DNA form, the CDR3 reads TGCGCCAGCATCTTGCTAGCGGGCCACCAGGGGGGTACGCAGTATTTT. The full variable domain, completed using reference TRBV5-1 and TRBJ2-3, is KAGVTQTPRYLIKTRGQQVTLSCSPISGHRSVSWYQQTPGQGLQFLFEYFSETQRNKGNFPGRFSGRQFSNSRSEMNVSTLELGDSALYLCASILLAGHQGGTQYFGPGTRLTVL.

The chain couples TRBV5-1 to TRBJ2-1; 8 bases map to TRBD2. The CDR3 contains 14 residues. CDR1 and CDR2 (germline): SGHRS, YFSETQ. The V gene end was trimmed by 5 bases and the J gene end by 6 bases; junction bases not matched to a gene: 7. CDR3 sequence (DNA): TGCGCCAGCAGAGCGGGAGAGACCTGCAATGAGCAGTTCTTC. It specifies CASRAGETCNEQFF.

V is TRBV25-1 and J is TRBJ2-3; D not resolved. The CDR3 consists of 11 residues. Trimming removed 2 bases from V and 5 bases from J, with 2 bases in between. Per germline, CDR1 MGHDK and CDR2 SYGVNS. The CDR3 region is CASSEEDTQYF. The CDR3 region has the DNA TGTGCCAGCAGTGAAGAAGATACGCAGTATTTT.

The genes are TRBV5-1 and TRBJ2-5; D possibly matches TRBD1 or TRBD2 (5 bases each). Germline V gene data show CDR1 as SGHRS and CDR2 as YFSETQ. CDR3 length: 14 amino acids. Trimming removed 3 bases from V and 1 base from J, with 10 bases in between. The CDR3 protein is CASSYGGPQETQYF. The CDR3 nucleotides are TGCGCCAGCAGCTATGGGGGACCCCAAGAGACCCAGTACTTC.

The chain has TRBV20-1 and TRBJ1-1, with D maybe TRBD1 (6 bases). CDR3 length: 13 residues. V shed 5 bases and J shed 1 base, with 11 bases lying between them. CDR1 is DFQATT and CDR2 is SNEGSKA in the germline V gene (reference sequence). CDR3 region: CSAEEGQNTEAFF. The CDR3 DNA reads TGCAGTGCTGAGGAGGGACAGAACACTGAAGCTTTCTTT.

V and J are TRBV7-2 and TRBJ2-7, with D perhaps TRBD2 (5 bases). This CDR3 spans 13 amino acids. The V end was cut by 5 bases, the J end by 9 bases, with 17 bases between. Germline assignment: CDR1 SGHTA and CDR2 FQGNSA. This CDR3 reads CASSPRTLAPQYF. CDR3 nucleotides: TGTGCCAGCAGCCCTAGGACTCTCGCCCCGCAGTACTTC.

The chain has TRBV5-1 and TRBJ2-1; 9 bases map to TRBD2. CDR1 and CDR2 (germline): SGHRS, YFSETQ. With 0 bases clipped from V and 7 bases from J, the junction kept 8 bases outside the gene matches. The CDR3 is made up of 16 amino acids. CDR3 sequence (DNA): TGCGCCAGCAGCTTGGTCGGCCTAGCGGGACTTAATGAGCAGTTCTTC. Its translation: CASSLVGLAGLNEQFF.

The chain links TRBV20-1 to TRBJ1-2; D gene ambiguous. CDR3 size: 12 residues. The V end was cut by 2 bases, the J end by 6 bases, with 10 bases between. Germline values: CDR1 DFQATT, CDR2 SNEGSKA (reference sequence). DNA of the CDR3: TGCAGTGCTAGAATACAGCCCAATGGCTACACCTTC. It specifies CSARIQPNGYTF.

This clonotype was seen more than once but under ten times. V and J are TRBV5-1 and TRBJ2-3, with 9 nucleotides matching TRBD1. Germline CDR1 reads SGHRS; CDR2 reads YFSETQ. The length of the CDR3 is 15 residues. Losses at the gene ends were 2 bases for V and 4 bases for J; bases not matched to a gene: 5. CDR3 protein: CASSLQGARADTQYF. The CDR3 nucleotides read TGCGCCAGCAGCTTACAGGGGGCGCGAGCAGATACGCAGTATTTT. The full variable domain, completed using reference TRBV5-1 and TRBJ2-3, is KAGVTQTPRYLIKTRGQQVTLSCSPISGHRSVSWYQQTPGQGLQFLFEYFSETQRNKGNFPGRFSGRQFSNSRSEMNVSTLELGDSALYLCASSLQGARADTQYFGPGTRLTVL.

The chain joins TRBV20-1 to TRBJ2-2, with a possible D match to TRBD1 (8 bases). CDR1 is DFQATT and CDR2 is SNEGSKA in the germline V gene (reference sequence). With 0 bases removed from V and 5 bases from J, the gap between germline ends came to 16 bases. The CDR3 runs to 16 residues. The CDR3 is CSARDRTGRGTGELFF. As DNA, the CDR3 is TGCAGTGCTAGAGATCGGACAGGGAGGGGGACCGGGGAGCTGTTTTTT.

The CDR3 is CSVEDRRHYGYTF. In nucleotides, the CDR3 is TGCAGCGTTGAAGATCGCCGGCACTATGGCTACACCTTC. V and J are TRBV29-1 and TRBJ1-2; D ambiguous. Germline V gene data show CDR1 as SQVTM and CDR2 as ANQGSEA. The CDR3 covers 13 residues. V lost 0 bases, J lost 3 bases, and 8 bases lay in between.

This clonotype was counted only a few times. The chain joins TRBV6-5 to TRBJ2-2; tentative D call: TRBD1 (5 bases). This CDR3 contains 16 residues. Trimming removed 0 bases at V and 5 bases at J, with 13 bases between. Germline CDR1 reads MNHEY; CDR2 reads SVGAGI. CDR3 residues: CASSYSTAGFTGELFF. The DNA of the CDR3 is TGTGCCAGCAGTTACTCGACGGCAGGGTTTACCGGGGAGCTGTTTTTT.

The chain carries TRBV5-1 and TRBJ1-1; weak D call: TRBD1 (5 bases). The CDR3 sequence is 14 residues long. V lost 7 bases, J lost 1 base, and 14 bases lay in between. Germline CDR1 SGHRS, CDR2 YFSETQ. As DNA, the CDR3 is TGCGCCAGCTCCCCATTGCAGGGGAACACTGAAGCTTTCTTT. Amino acids: CASSPLQGNTEAFF.

There are a few counts of this clonotype. V gene TRBV20-1 combines with J gene TRBJ2-7; 11 nucleotides align to TRBD1. With 6 bases clipped from V and 3 bases from J, the junction kept 7 bases outside the gene matches. Germline CDR1 reads DFQATT; CDR2 reads SNEGSKA (reference sequence). There are 14 residues in the CDR3. This chain's CDR3 is CSALGTGGFYEQYF. In DNA, the CDR3 is TGCAGTGCCCTTGGGACAGGGGGATTCTACGAGCAGTACTTC.